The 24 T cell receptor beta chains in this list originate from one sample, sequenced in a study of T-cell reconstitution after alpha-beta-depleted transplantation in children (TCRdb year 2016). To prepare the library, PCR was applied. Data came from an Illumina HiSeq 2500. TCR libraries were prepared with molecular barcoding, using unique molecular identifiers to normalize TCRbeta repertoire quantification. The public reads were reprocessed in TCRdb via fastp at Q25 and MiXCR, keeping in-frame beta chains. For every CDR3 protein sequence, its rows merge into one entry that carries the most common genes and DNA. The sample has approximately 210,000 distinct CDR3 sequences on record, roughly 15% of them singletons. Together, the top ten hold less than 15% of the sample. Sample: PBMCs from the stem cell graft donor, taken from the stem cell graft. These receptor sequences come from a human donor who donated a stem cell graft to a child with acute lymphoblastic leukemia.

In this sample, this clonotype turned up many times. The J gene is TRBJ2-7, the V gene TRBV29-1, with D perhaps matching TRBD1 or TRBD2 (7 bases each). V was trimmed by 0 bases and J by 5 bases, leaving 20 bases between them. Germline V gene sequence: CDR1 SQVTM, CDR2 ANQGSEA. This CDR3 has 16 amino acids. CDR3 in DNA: TGCAGCGTTGAAGATCTTCAGCAGGGGGGGGCCAACGAGCAGTACTTC. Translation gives CSVEDLQQGGANEQYF.

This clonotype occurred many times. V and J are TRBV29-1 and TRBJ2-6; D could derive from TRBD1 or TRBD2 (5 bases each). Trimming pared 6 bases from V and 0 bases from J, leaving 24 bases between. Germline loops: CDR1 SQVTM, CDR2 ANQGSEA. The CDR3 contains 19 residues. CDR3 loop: CSVQIIPRDGLSGANVLTF. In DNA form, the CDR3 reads TGCAGCGTACAGATCATCCCCCGGGACGGGCTCTCTGGGGCCAACGTCCTGACTTTC.

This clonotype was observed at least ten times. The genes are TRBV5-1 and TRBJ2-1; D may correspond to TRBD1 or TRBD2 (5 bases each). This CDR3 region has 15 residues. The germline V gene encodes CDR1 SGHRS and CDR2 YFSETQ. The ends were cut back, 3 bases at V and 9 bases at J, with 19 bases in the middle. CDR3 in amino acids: CASSYRGGFTIEQFF. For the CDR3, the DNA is TGCGCCAGCAGCTACCGGGGCGGGTTTACGATTGAGCAGTTCTTC.

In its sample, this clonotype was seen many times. CDR3 DNA: TGTGCCAGCAGTTTATCGGTTAGCGGGGGCCACAATGAGCAGTTCTTC. Translation: CASSLSVSGGHNEQFF. The chain joins TRBV27 to TRBJ2-1; 9 bases align to TRBD2. The junction had 5 bases not matched to a gene; V was cut back by 0 bases and J by 5 bases. The CDR3 is made up of 16 amino acids. Per the germline V gene, CDR1 is MNHEY and CDR2 is SMNVEV (reference sequence).

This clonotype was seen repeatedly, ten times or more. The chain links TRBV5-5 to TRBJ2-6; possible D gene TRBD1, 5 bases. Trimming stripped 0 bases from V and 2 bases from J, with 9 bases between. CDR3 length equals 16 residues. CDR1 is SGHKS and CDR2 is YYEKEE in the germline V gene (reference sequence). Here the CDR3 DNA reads TGTGCCAGCAGCTTGGCCCTCAGGGCTGGGGCCAACGTCCTGACTTTC. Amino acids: CASSLALRAGANVLTF.

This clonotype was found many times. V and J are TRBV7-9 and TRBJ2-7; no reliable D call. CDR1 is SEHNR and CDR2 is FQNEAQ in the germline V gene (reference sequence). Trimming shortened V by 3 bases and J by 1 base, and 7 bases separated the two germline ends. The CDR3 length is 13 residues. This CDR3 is CASSFTVSYEQYF. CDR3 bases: TGTGCCAGCAGCTTTACGGTATCCTACGAGCAGTACTTC. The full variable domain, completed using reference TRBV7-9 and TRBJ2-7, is DTGVSQNPRHKITKRGQNVTFRCDPISEHNRLYWYRQTLGQGPEFLTYFQNEAQLEKSRLLSDRFSAERPKGSFSTLEIQRTEQGDSAMYLCASSFTVSYEQYFGPGTRLTVT.

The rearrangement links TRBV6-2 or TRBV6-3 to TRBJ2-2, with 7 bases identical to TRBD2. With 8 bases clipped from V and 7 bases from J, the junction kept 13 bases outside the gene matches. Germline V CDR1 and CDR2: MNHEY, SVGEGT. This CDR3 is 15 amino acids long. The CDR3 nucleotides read TGTGCCAGCCGAAGCCCGAGGGAGGGCCTCGGGGAGCTGTTTTTT. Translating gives CASRSPREGLGELFF.

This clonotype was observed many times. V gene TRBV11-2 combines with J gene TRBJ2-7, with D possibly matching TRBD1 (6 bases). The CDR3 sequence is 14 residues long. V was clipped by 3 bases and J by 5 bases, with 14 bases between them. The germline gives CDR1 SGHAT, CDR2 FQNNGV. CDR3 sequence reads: CASSLGQVLDEQYF. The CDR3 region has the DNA TGTGCCAGCAGCTTGGGACAAGTTCTCGACGAGCAGTACTTC. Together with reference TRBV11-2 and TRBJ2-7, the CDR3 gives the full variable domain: EAGVAQSPRYKIIEKRQSVAFWCNPISGHATLYWYQQILGQGPKLLIQFQNNGVVDDSQLPKDRFSAERLKGVDSTLKIQPAKLEDSAVYLCASSLGQVLDEQYFGPGTRLTVT.

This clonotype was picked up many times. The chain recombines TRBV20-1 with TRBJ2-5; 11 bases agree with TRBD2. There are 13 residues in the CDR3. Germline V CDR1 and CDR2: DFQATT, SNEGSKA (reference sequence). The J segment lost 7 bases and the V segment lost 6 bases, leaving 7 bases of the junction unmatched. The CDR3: CSATLAGVGTQYF. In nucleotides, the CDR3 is TGCAGTGCCACACTAGCGGGAGTAGGGACCCAGTACTTC.

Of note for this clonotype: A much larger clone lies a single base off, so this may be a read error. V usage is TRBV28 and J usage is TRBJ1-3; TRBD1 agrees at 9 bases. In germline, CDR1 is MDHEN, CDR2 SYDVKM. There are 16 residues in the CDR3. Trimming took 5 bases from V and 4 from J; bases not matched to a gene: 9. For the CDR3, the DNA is TGTGCCAGCAGTAGCAGCCCCGGGACAGGGGGAAACACCATATATTTT. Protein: CASSSSPGTGGNTIYF.

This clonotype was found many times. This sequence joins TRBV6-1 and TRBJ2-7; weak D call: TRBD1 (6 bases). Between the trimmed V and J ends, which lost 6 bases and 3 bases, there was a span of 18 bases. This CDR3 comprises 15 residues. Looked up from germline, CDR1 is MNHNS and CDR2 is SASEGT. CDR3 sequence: CASRPDRIGSYEQYF. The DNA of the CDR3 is TGTGCCAGCAGGCCCGACAGGATTGGAAGCTACGAGCAGTACTTC.

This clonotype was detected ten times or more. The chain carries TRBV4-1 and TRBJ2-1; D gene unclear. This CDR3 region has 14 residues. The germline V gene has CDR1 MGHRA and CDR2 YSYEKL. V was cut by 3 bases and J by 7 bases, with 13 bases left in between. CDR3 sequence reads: CASSHLLARNEQFF. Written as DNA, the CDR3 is TGCGCCAGCAGCCACCTTTTAGCAAGAAATGAGCAGTTCTTC.

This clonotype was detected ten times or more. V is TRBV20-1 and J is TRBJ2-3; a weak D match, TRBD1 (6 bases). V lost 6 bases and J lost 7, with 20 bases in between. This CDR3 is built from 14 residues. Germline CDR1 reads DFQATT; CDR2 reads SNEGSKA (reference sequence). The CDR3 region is CSAGGRSRGNTQYF. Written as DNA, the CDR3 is TGCAGTGCCGGTGGGCGAAGCAGGGGAAATACGCAGTATTTT.

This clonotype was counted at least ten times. The CDR3 loop is CASSKLARTGELFF. CDR3 nucleotide sequence: TGTGCCAGCAGCAAACTGGCCAGAACCGGGGAGCTGTTTTTT. J is TRBJ2-2 and V is TRBV3-1; unclear D gene. V was trimmed by 5 bases and J by 5 bases, leaving 12 bases between them. Germline V CDR1 and CDR2: LGHDT, YNNKEL (reference sequence). This CDR3 has 14 amino acids. The variable domain in full, with the rest retrieved from reference TRBV3-1 and TRBJ2-2, is DTAVSQTPKYLVTQMGNDKSIKCEQNLGHDTMYWYKQDSKKFLKIMFSYNNKELIINETVPNRFSPKSPDKAHLNLHINSLELGDSAVYFCASSKLARTGELFFGEGSRLTVL.

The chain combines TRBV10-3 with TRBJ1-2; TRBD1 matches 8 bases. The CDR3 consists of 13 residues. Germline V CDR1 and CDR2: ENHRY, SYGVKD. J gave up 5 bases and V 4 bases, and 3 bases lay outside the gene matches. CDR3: CAISVTGEYGYTF. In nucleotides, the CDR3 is TGTGCCATCAGTGTGACAGGGGAGTATGGCTACACCTTC.

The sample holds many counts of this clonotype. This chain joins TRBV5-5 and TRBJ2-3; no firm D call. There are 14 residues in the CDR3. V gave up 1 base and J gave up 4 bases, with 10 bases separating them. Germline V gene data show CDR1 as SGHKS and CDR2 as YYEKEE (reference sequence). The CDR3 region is CASSLLVVADTQYF. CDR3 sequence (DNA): TGTGCCAGCAGCTTGTTAGTCGTCGCAGATACGCAGTATTTT.

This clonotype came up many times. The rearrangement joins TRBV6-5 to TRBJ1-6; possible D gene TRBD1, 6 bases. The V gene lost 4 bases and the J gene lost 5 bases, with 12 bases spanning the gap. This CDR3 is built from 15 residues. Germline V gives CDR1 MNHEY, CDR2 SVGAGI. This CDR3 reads CASSWAGVNNSPLHF. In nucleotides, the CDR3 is TGTGCCAGCAGTTGGGCAGGGGTAAATAATTCACCCCTCCACTTT.

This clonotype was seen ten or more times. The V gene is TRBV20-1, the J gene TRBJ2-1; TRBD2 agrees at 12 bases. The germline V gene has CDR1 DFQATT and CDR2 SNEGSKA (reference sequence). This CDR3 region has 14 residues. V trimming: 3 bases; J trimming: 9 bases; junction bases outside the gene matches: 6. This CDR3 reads CSARGGLAGIEQFF. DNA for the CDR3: TGCAGTGCTAGGGGGGGACTAGCGGGTATTGAGCAGTTCTTC.

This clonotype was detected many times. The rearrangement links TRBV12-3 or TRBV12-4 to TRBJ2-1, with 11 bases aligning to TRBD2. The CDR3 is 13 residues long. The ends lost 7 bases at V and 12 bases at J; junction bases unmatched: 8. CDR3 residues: CASNRVAGGRQFF. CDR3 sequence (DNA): TGTGCCAGCAACAGAGTAGCGGGAGGGCGGCAGTTCTTC.

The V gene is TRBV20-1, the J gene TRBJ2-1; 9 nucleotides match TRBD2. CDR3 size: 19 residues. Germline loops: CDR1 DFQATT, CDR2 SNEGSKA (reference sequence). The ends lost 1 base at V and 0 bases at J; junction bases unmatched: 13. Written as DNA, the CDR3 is TGCAGTGCTAGAGCACATTACCGGACTAGCGACAGCTCCTACAATGAGCAGTTCTTC. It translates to CSARAHYRTSDSSYNEQFF.

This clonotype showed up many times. This CDR3 reads CASLLAGGPYEQYF. The CDR3, as DNA: TGTGCCAGCCTACTAGCGGGAGGGCCCTACGAGCAGTACTTC. The chain couples TRBV6-1 to TRBJ2-7; 13 bases match TRBD2. CDR1 and CDR2 from the germline V gene are MNHNS and SASEGT. This CDR3 spans 14 amino acids. The trim removed 8 bases at V and 2 bases at J, leaving 3 bases unmatched.

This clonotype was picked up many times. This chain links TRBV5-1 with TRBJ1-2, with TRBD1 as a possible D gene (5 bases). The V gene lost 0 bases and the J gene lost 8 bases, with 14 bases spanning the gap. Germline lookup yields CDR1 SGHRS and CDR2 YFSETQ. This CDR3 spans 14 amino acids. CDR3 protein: CASSLEKTGIGYTF. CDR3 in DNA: TGCGCCAGCAGCTTGGAAAAAACAGGAATCGGCTACACCTTC.

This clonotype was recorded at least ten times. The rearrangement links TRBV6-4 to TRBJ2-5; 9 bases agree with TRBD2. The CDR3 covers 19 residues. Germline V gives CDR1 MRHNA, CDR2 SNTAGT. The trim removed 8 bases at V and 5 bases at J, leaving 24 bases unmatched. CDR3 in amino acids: CASGTSVTSGGDLGETQYF. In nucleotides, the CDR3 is TGTGCCAGCGGGACCTCGGTGACTAGCGGAGGAGACTTAGGGGAGACCCAGTACTTC.

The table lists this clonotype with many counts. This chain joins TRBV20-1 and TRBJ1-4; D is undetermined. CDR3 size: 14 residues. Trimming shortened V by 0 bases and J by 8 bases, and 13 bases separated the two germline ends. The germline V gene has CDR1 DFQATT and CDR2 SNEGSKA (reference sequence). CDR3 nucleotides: TGCAGTGCTAGAGATGTTGGAGCTGGGGAAAAACTGTTTTTT. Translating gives CSARDVGAGEKLFF.